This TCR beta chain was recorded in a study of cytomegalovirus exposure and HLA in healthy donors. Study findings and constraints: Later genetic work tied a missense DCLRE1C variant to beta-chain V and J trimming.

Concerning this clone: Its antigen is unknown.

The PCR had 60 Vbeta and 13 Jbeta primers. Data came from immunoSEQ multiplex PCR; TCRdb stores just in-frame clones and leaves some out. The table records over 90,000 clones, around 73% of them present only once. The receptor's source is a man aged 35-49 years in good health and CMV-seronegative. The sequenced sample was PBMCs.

The CDR3 nucleotides are TGTGCCAGCAGCCCAGGACAGGGGGTATTTCAGCCCCAGCATTTT. Protein: CASSPGQGVFQPQHF. The J gene is TRBJ1-5, the V gene TRBV7-2, with 10 bases aligning to TRBD1. After removal of 5 bases from V and 6 bases from J, the junction contained 7 bases not matched to a gene. CDR3 length: 15 amino acids. The germline CDR1 and CDR2 sequences are SGHTA and FQGNSA.